Sequencing of this T cell receptor (beta chain) was carried out in a study of cytomegalovirus exposure and HLA in healthy donors listed by TCRdb under 2017. Notes on the research overall: In an earlier analysis of roughly 590 of the donors, 276 Gb of sequence data and some 100 million unique TCR beta sequences from about 180 million T cells were reported. The study aimed to test whether cataloging public T cell receptors could reveal signatures of past pathogen exposure. Donor age, sex, ethnicity and CMV serostatus were compiled together with the repertoire data. The study used immunosequencing to profile the T cell repertoires of some 600 subjects and linked those repertoires to cytomegalovirus serostatus. Genome-wide SNP genotypes for about 55% of the 666 donors were used in a later genetic analysis, which treated that subset as a discovery cohort. An earlier analysis of some 600 of the donors applied high-throughput TCR beta sequencing to assess whether each TCR beta V gene segment acted as functional or pseudogenic. An early release that covered 640 HLA-typed donors contained approximately 300 gigabases of sequencing data and tens of millions of unique TCR sequences. Of the approximately 400 genotyped donors, roughly 80% fell in the genetic ancestry cluster associated with self-reported Caucasian donors. A later analysis re-analyzed previously published TCR beta repertoires from approximately 670 donors and added high-resolution HLA genotyping to study TCR occurrence patterns. Every repertoire in the discovery cohort had been generated on one and the same sequencing platform. Across 398 genotyped donors of the cohort, an average of approximately 220,000 unique TCR beta nucleotide sequences per donor were sequenced, and approximately 17% of those sequences were non-productive. Class I and class II HLA loci were covered by the typing at four-digit resolution. The study combined high-throughput TCR immunosequencing, statistical association of individual TCRs with disease status, and machine learning to predict cytomegalovirus infection status. A separate validation cohort of approximately 130 different subjects was used in addition to the 666-subject first cohort. The later analysis used no new phenotypic data to find candidate immune exposures, relying instead on TCR beta sequences and their occurrence across donors. Typing coverage varied by locus: about 620-630 donors for A, B, C, DRB1 and DQB1; roughly 560 for DQA1; more than 600 for DPA1; some 470 for DPB1. Because of strong linkage in the cohort, roughly five DR-DQ haplotypes were treated as single units for association and clustering. Points the paper makes about the study in general: Presence/absence analyses assumed roughly uniform sequencing depth across donors, an assumption that may not hold. In a later analysis, HLA-associated TCR beta chains showed more clonal expansion and lower generation probabilities than non-associated chains that were equally common. This cohort had only TCR beta chains sequenced, and the lack of alpha or paired-chain data limited which features could be detected. According to a later analysis, most CMV-associated TCR beta chains appeared to be HLA-restricted, and the HLA associations seemed to be driven largely by CMV exposure. CMV serostatus was the only immune exposure information available for the cohort. The authors suggested that the approach could potentially be generalized to other disease states and immunological phenotypes. When HLA alleles, especially DR and DQ, strongly co-occurred, TCR associations were difficult to assign to individual alleles. Cytomegalovirus status was reported to be diagnosed by the classifier with high specificity and sensitivity in both the original and validation cohorts. Linkage disequilibrium might explain the correlated functional status among segregating V segments, but an unknown experimental factor could not be ruled out. Some IMGT-functional V segments, including TRBV6-2 and TRBV6-3, could not be told apart with the 87-base-pair reads, so those segments were excluded. Because HLA typing was unavailable for some donors at each locus, only the typed subset was used in association tests. A few of the identified cytomegalovirus-associated TCR beta chains were confirmed in vitro to be specific for cytomegalovirus antigens. According to a later analysis, TCR association rates differed among HLA loci, with DRB1 alleles showing the most associated TCRs and HLA-C alleles showing the fewest. According to a later analysis, parvovirus B19, influenza, CMV and Epstein-Barr virus appeared linked to several top co-occurrence clusters. The study gave a list of under 200 TCR beta chains associated with cytomegalovirus. The earlier analysis of 587 of the donors excluded 15 to 20 rarely observed V segments, including chromosome 9 orphons, because counts were too low. Most TCR sequences were observed very rarely across donors, whereas some public TCRs were present in many individuals. A group of highly shared sequence variants was considered likely to be a technical artifact of the sequencing pipeline. V-gene and J-gene trimming of TCR beta chains was associated with a missense DCLRE1C variant in a later genetic analysis, and the association was replicated in an independent cohort. In a later analysis, 15,000 to 20,000 TCR beta sequences were associated with specific HLA alleles at a false discovery rate of 0.05. A further reported finding was that TCR beta sequences accurately predicted the HLA-A and HLA-B alleles for most subjects in the first cohort. In a later genetic analysis, fewer N-insertions in productive TCRs were reported among donors in an Asian-associated ancestry cluster than the roughly 700-donor mean. An earlier analysis of approximately 570 of the donors showed that most TCR beta V segments appeared in productive rearrangements either about 87% or about 30% of the time, which broadly matched IMGT annotations.

CDR1 and CDR2 were assigned from the germline V gene as MDHEN and SYDVKM. Trimming takes 6 bases off V and 5 bases off J; junction bases not matched to a gene: 12. The CDR3 contains 17 residues, cysteine and phenylalanine counted. The only DNA kept is the CDR3, 51 bases in frame from the first base. Libraries were prepared through the immunoSEQ multiplex PCR assay. The multiplex PCR relied on a mix of 60 forward primers for TCR Vbeta segments and 13 reverse primers for TCR Jbeta segments. A multiplex PCR assay on genomic DNA amplified the CDR3 region of rearranged TCR beta genes. The amplified TCR beta libraries were sequenced on the Illumina HiSeq System as 87-base-pair reads. As for the original processing: A later analysis tallied around 87 million unique TCR beta chains across the 550 to 850 repertoires, and approximately 12 million of those chains were shared by two or more donors. Raw reads were error-corrected and collapsed into unique sequences by a nearest-neighbor algorithm in which closely related sequences were merged to remove PCR and sequencing errors. CDR3 sequences were aligned to IMGT reference sequences to assign V, D and J gene segments. For a sequence to be retained, a match of at least six nucleotides was required to both a V gene segment and a J gene segment. A rearrangement counted as productive if the CDR3 had no stop codons and remained in frame with V and J, and every other rearrangement counted as non-productive. CDR3 was defined by IMGT convention, running from the second conserved V-encoded cysteine to the conserved J-encoded phenylalanine. Sequences without an unambiguous match to a single V gene segment were excluded from the earlier analysis of several hundred of the donors. An earlier analysis of approximately 590 of the donors classified V segments as functional when productive rearrangements were above 56.7% and as segregating when the standard deviation between donors was above 5%. A statistical classification framework was built to diagnose cytomegalovirus status from the catalog of TCR beta chain sequences. V and J gene assignment, in a later analysis, came from comparing TCR nucleotide sequences with IMGT/GENE-DB human TR gene sequences. In a later analysis, CDR3 sequences and most-parsimonious VDJ recombination scenarios were assigned using the TCRdist pipeline. In a later analysis, each TCR beta chain was defined by its CDR3 amino acid sequence together with its V-gene family, and reads lacking a unique V-gene family were excluded. As a way to deal with suspected cross-contamination and a sequencing artifact, a later analysis dropped roughly 620 nucleotide sequences that were highly shared and had low generation probability. For each public chain, a later analysis derived a clonal expansion index from normalized ranks of inferred template counts within each repertoire. In a later analysis, generation probabilities were computed with a VDJ recombination model fitted to out-of-frame rearrangements, and the resulting probabilities were checked against IGoR. A later analysis scored TCR-TCR, TCR-HLA and TCR-CMV co-occurrence with hypergeometric tests, applying a repertoire-size bias correction to TCR pairs. In a later analysis, false discovery rates were estimated by permuting HLA or CMV assignments 20 times. In a later analysis, co-occurring TCRs were grouped using DBSCAN, and TCRdist sequence similarity was added for clustering within HLA-allele-positive subsets. Co-occurrence clustering excluded repertoires with fewer than 30,000 or more than 120,000 public chains, plus five with anomalous nucleotide sharing. Here the immuneACCESS table is served through TCRdb, limited to in-frame sequences with V and J called. Missing clones are a known gap in these copies; in checked studies unresolved V genes cover under half, and the rest lacks a known reason. V and J calls and clone size follow that table, whereas D and trimming were derived from the DNA. Across this sample there are about 140,000 clones, with approximately 78% seen only once. Around 2.4% of the sample comes from the top ten.

The cohort comprised some 680 healthy bone marrow donors. At the time of sampling, all cohort members were nominally healthy, though unrecorded immune exposures were likely present. The donor tested CMV seropositive, placing the donor among the 289 seropositive members of the cohort. Every donor gave a peripheral blood sample, and the peripheral blood mononuclear cells from that sample were used for TCR beta sequencing. The Qiagen DNeasy Blood Extraction Kit was used to extract genomic DNA from the blood cell samples. This clone is a singleton in its sample. No antigen is known for it. Base qualities are not recorded, but no much larger clone differs from it by a single base.

This TCR was recovered from a woman between 18 and 30 years old in good health and CMV-seropositive. Sequenced sample: PBMCs. The chain was built from TRBV28 and TRBJ2-2; 10 junctional bases match TRBD1. The CDR3 in this case is CASSPSGTGVITGELFF. The DNA reads as follows: TGTGCCAGCAGCCCATCCGGGACAGGGGTAATTACCGGGGAGCTGTTTTTT.